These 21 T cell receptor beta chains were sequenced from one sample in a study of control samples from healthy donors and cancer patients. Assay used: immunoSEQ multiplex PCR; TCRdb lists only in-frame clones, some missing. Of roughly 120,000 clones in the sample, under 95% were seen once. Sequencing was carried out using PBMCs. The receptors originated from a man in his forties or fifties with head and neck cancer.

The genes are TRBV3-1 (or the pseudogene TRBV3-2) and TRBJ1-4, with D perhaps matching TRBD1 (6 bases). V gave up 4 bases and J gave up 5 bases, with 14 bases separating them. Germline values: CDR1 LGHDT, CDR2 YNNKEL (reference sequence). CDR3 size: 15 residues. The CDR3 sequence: CASSPRGRLNEKLFF. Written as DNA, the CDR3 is TGTGCCAGCAGCCCCCGGGGGCGGTTAAATGAAAAACTGTTTTTT.

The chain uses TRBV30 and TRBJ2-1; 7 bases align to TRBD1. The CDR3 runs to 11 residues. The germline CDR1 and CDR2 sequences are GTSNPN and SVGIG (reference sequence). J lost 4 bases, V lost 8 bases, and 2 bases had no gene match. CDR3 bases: TGTGCCGGGACAGTGTACAATGAGCAGTTCTTC. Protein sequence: CAGTVYNEQFF.

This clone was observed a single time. CDR3 DNA sequence: TGCGCCAGCAGCTCGCAGGACAGTTCCTGGCGTGGAAACACCATATATTTT. Protein sequence: CASSSQDSSWRGNTIYF. The V call is TRBV5-1, the J call TRBJ1-3; TRBD1 is a possible D gene (6 bases). Trimming shortened V by 3 bases and J by 3 bases, and 19 bases separated the two germline ends. CDR1 and CDR2 (germline): SGHRS, YFSETQ. The CDR3 extends over 17 amino acids. Full variable domain (rest looked up from reference TRBV5-1 and TRBJ1-3): KAGVTQTPRYLIKTRGQQVTLSCSPISGHRSVSWYQQTPGQGLQFLFEYFSETQRNKGNFPGRFSGRQFSNSRSEMNVSTLELGDSALYLCASSSQDSSWRGNTIYFGEGSWLTVV.

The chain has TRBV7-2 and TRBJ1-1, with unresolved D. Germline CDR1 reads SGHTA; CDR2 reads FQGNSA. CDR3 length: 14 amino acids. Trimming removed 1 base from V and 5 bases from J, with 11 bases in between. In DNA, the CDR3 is TGTGCCAGCAGCTTAGGAACGGAAAGGACTGAAGCTTTCTTT. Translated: CASSLGTERTEAFF.

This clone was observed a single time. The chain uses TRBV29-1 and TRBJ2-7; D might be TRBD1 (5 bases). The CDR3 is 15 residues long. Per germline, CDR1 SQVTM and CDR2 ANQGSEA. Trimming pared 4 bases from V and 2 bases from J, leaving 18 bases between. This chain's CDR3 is CSVAGIAGNPYEQYF. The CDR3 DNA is TGCAGCGTTGCTGGGATAGCAGGGAACCCCTACGAGCAGTACTTC.

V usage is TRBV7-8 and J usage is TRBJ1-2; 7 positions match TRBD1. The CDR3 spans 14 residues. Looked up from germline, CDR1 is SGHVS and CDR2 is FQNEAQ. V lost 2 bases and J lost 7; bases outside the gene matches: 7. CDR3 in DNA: TGTGCCAGCAGCTTACAGGGGGGCGCCGGTGGCTACACCTTC. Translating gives CASSLQGGAGGYTF.

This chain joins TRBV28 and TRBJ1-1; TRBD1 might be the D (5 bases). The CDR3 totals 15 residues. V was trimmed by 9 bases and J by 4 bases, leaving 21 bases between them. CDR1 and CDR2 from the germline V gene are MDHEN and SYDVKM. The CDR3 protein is CASNSFGGWSTEAFF. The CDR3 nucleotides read TGTGCCAGTAACTCTTTTGGGGGGTGGAGCACTGAAGCTTTCTTT.

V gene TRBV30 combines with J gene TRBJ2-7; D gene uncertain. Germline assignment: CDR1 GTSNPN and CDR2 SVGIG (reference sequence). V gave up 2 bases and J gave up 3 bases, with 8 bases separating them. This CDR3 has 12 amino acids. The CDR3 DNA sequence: TGTGCCTGGAGTCCTGGCTACTACGAGCAGTACTTC. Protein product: CAWSPGYYEQYF. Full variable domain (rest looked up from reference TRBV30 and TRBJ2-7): SQTIHQWPATLVQPVGSPLSLECTVEGTSNPNLYWYRQAAGRGLQLLFYSVGIGQISSEVPQNLSASRPQDRQFILSSKKLLLSDSGFYLCAWSPGYYEQYFGPGTRLTVT.

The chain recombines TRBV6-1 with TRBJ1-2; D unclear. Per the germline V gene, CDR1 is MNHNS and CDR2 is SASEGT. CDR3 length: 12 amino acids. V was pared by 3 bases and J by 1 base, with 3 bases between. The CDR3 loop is CASSDSNYGYTF. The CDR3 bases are TGTGCCAGCAGTGACAGTAACTATGGCTACACCTTC.

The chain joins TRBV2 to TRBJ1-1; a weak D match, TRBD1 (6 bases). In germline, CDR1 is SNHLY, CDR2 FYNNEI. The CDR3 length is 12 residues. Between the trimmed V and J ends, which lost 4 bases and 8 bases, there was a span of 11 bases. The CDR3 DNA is TGTGCCAGCAGTGCGGACAGCAAGGAAGCTTTCTTT. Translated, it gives CASSADSKEAFF.

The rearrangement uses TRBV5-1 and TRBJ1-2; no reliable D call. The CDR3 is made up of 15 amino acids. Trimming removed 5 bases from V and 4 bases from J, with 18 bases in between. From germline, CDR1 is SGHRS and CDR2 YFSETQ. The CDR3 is CASRGMKGTGYGYTF. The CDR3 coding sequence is TGCGCCAGCAGGGGGATGAAGGGTACGGGCTATGGCTACACCTTC.

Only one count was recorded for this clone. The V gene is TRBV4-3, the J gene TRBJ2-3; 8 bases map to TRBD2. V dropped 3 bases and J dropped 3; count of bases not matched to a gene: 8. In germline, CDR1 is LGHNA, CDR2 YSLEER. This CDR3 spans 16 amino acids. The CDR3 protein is CASSQGGASGTDTQYF. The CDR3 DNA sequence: TGCGCCAGCAGCCAGGGGGGGGCTAGCGGGACAGATACGCAGTATTTT.

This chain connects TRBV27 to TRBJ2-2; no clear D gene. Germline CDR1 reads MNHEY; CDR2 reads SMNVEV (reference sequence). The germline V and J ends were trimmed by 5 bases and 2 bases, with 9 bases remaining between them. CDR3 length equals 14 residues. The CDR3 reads CASSRQANTGELFF. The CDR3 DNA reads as TGTGCCAGCAGTCGCCAGGCAAACACCGGGGAGCTGTTTTTT.

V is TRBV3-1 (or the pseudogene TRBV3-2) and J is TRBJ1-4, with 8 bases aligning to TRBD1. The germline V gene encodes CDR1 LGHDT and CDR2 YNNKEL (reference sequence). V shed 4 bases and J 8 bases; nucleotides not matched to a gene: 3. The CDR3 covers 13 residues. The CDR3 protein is CASSRQGSEKLFF. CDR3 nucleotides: TGTGCCAGCAGCCGACAGGGGAGCGAAAAACTGTTTTTT.

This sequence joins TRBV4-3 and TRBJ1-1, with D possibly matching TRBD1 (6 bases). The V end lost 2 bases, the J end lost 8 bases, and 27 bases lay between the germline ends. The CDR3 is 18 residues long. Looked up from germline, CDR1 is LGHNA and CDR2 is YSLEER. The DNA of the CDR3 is TGCGCCAGCAGCCAATCGACGAGTAAGGGAGCCTTAGGGGGAGAAGCTTTCTTT. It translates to CASSQSTSKGALGGEAFF.

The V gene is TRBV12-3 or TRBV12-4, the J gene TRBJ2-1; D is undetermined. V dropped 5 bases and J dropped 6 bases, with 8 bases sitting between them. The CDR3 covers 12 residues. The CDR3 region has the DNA TGTGCCAGCAGTACGAACTCCAATGAGCAGTTCTTC. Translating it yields CASSTNSNEQFF.

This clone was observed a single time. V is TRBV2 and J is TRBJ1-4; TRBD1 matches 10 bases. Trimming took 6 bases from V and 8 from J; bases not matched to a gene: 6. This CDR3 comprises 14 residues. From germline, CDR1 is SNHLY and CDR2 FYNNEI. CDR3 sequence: CASRQTGGQEKLFF. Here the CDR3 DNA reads TGTGCCAGCAGGCAGACAGGGGGCCAGGAAAAACTGTTTTTT. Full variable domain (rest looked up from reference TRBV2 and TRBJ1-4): EPEVTQTPSHQVTQMGQEVILRCVPISNHLYFYWYRQILGQKVEFLVSFYNNEISEKSEIFDDQFSVERPDGSNFTLKIRSTKLEDSAMYFCASRQTGGQEKLFFGSGTQLSVL.

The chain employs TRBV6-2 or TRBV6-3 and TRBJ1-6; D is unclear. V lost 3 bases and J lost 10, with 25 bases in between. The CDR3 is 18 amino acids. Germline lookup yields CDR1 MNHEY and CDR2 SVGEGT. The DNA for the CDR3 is TGTGCCAGCAGTTATCTGCGACACAACGATTATGGGAACTCACCCCTCCACTTT. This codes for CASSYLRHNDYGNSPLHF.

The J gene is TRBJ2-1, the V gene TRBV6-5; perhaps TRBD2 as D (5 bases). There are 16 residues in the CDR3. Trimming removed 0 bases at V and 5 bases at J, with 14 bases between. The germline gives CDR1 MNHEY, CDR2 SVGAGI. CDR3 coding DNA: TGTGCCAGCAGTTACTCGAGTCGAGGGAGAAACAATGAGCAGTTCTTC. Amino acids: CASSYSSRGRNNEQFF.

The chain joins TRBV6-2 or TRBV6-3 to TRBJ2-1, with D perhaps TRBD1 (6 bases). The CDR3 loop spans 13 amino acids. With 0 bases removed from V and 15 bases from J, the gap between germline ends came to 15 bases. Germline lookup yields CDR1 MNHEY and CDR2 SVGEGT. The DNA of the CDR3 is TGTGCCAGCAGTTACTCGATCGGGCCCAGGGGGTTCTTC. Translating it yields CASSYSIGPRGFF.

The CDR3: CASSSRLAGIDTQYF. The CDR3 region has the DNA TGTGCCAGCAGCTCAAGACTAGCGGGGATAGATACGCAGTATTTT. This chain connects TRBV7-3 to TRBJ2-3; 11 bases fit TRBD2. Per germline, CDR1 SGHTA and CDR2 FQGTGA. CDR3 length equals 15 residues. V lost 4 bases, J lost 5 bases, and 5 bases stayed unmatched. The variable domain in full, completed from reference TRBV7-3 and TRBJ2-3, reads GAGVSQTPSNKVTEKGKYVELRCDPISGHTALYWYRQSLGQGPEFLIYFQGTGAADDSGLPNDRFFAVRPEGSVSTLKIQRTERGDSAVYLCASSSRLAGIDTQYFGPGTRLTVL.